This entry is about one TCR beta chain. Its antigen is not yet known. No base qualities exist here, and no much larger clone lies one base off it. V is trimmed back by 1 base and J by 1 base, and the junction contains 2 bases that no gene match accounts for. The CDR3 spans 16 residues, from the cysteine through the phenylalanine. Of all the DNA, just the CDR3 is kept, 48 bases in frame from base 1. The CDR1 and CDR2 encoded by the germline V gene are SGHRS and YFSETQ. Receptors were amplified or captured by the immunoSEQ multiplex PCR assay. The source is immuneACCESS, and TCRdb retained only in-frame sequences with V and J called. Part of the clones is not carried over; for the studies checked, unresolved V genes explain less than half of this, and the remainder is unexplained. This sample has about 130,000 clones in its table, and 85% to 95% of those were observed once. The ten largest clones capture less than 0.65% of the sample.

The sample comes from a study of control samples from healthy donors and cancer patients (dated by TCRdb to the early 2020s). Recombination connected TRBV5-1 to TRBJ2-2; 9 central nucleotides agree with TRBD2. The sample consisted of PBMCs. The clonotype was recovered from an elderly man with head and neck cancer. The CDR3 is CASSLKLAGNTGELFF. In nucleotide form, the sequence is TGCGCCAGCAGCTTGAAACTAGCGGGGAACACCGGGGAGCTGTTTTTT.